These 32 T cell receptor beta chains originate from one sample sequenced in a study of CD8+ T cells in alopecia areata. The treatment: oral pan-JAK inhibitor, 5-10 mg twice daily. In each case, RNA was isolated and then reverse transcribed into cDNA as the sequencing template. Clones were read by immunoSEQ multiplex PCR, and TCRdb kept only the in-frame ones, dropping some. The top ten clones hold over 1% of a sample with 150,000 to 200,000 clones, roughly 60% of them seen once. Here the sequenced sample was CD4+ T cells sorted from blood, taken at week 24, from a patient treated with tofacitinib. The source is a human donor with alopecia areata.

Written as DNA, the CDR3 is TGTGCCAGCAGCTTAGAGCAGCCCGGCTACACCTTC. Amino acids: CASSLEQPGYTF. J is TRBJ1-2 and V is TRBV7-9; D is unclear. Trimming stripped 1 base from V and 8 bases from J, with 8 bases between. CDR1 is SEHNR and CDR2 is FQNEAQ in the germline V gene (reference sequence). This CDR3 is built from 12 residues.

This clone was observed a handful of times. This sample includes further DNA sequences coding for the same CDR3. V usage is TRBV15 and J usage is TRBJ2-6; a weak D match, TRBD2 (5 bases). The length of the CDR3 is 15 residues. V gave up 2 bases and J gave up 0 bases, with 5 bases separating them. Germline V lookup: CDR1 LNHNV, CDR2 YYDKDF (reference sequence). This CDR3 is CATSRSGSGANVLTF. The CDR3 coding sequence is TGTGCCACCAGCAGAAGCGGCTCTGGGGCCAACGTCCTGACTTTC.

Ten or more counts support this clone. The chain couples TRBV7-9 to TRBJ1-4; D is unresolved. The CDR3 sequence is 13 residues long. Trimming left V 5 bases short and J 13 bases short, with 17 bases between. CDR1 and CDR2 (germline): SEHNR, FQNEAQ (reference sequence). The CDR3 is CASSPPLMQGLFF. The CDR3 DNA reads TGTGCCAGCAGCCCTCCCCTTATGCAAGGACTGTTTTTT.

The chain combines TRBV29-1 with TRBJ1-1, with TRBD1 matching 8 bases. V lost 7 bases and J lost 6; bases outside the gene matches: 10. The CDR3 has 13 amino acids. Per the germline V gene, CDR1 is SQVTM and CDR2 is ANQGSEA. The CDR3 spells CSAGAGGFSEAFF. Written as DNA, the CDR3 is TGCAGCGCTGGGGCAGGGGGCTTTTCTGAAGCTTTCTTT.

Concerning this clone: An end of the junction does not agree with germline; a read error may underlie this. The V call is TRBV29-1, the J call TRBJ1-2, with D perhaps matching TRBD1 (6 bases). CDR1 SQVTM and CDR2 ANQGSEA come from the germline V gene. CDR3 length equals 14 residues. This chain's CDR3 is CSVKEGGGLRGYTF. For the CDR3, the DNA is TGCAGCGTTAAAGAAGGAGGGGGTCTGAGGGGCTACACCTTC.

The chain uses TRBV25-1 and TRBJ1-1; tentative D call: TRBD1 (5 bases). In germline, CDR1 is MGHDK, CDR2 SYGVNS. The length of the CDR3 is 15 residues. V was clipped by 7 bases and J by 1 base, with 16 bases between them. The DNA of the CDR3 is TGTGCCAGCATCAGAAACGGAAGGGGGAACACTGAAGCTTTCTTT. Encoded protein: CASIRNGRGNTEAFF.

The gene calls are TRBV19 and TRBJ2-3; D is ambiguous. Germline CDR1 LNHDA, CDR2 SQIVND (reference sequence). The length of the CDR3 is 13 residues. The ends were cut back, 5 bases at V and 0 bases at J, with 6 bases in the middle. The CDR3: CASSPDSTDTQYF. The CDR3 DNA reads TGTGCCAGTAGTCCCGACAGCACAGATACGCAGTATTTT.

In regard to this clone: The junction and the germline gene differ at one end; a read error may be behind it. This CDR3 is also generated by other DNA sequences in the sample. This chain connects TRBV6-1 to TRBJ2-4; D not resolved. From germline, CDR1 is MNHNS and CDR2 SASEGT. The CDR3 runs to 13 residues. CDR3: CASSEVAKNIQYF. As DNA, the CDR3 is TGTGCCAGCAGCGAAGTAGCCAAAAACATTCAGTACTTC.

This clone appeared a few times. This chain joins TRBV29-1 and TRBJ1-5, with D possibly TRBD1 on 5 matching bases. The CDR3 is 12 amino acids. Between the trimmed V and J ends, which lost 7 bases and 4 bases, there was a span of 11 bases. The V gene's germline CDR1 is SQVTM and CDR2 ANQGSEA. The CDR3 DNA is TGCAGCGCCGGGGACCCGAATCAGCCCCAGCATTTT. This sequence encodes CSAGDPNQPQHF.

This clone turned up a few times. The chain uses TRBV4-3 and TRBJ2-3; unclear D gene. The V gene lost 5 bases and the J gene lost 6 bases, with 9 bases spanning the gap. The germline gives CDR1 LGHNA, CDR2 YSLEER. The CDR3 is made up of 12 amino acids. CDR3 in DNA: TGCGCCAGCAGCAGGCCCGGGGATACGCAGTATTTT. This encodes CASSRPGDTQYF.

This chain joins TRBV5-1 and TRBJ2-1, with 8 bases matching TRBD1. The junction had 6 bases not matched to a gene; V was cut back by 4 bases and J by 3 bases. Per germline, CDR1 SGHRS and CDR2 YFSETQ. The CDR3 extends over 15 amino acids. This chain's CDR3 is CASSQGTGRYNEQFF. For the CDR3, the DNA is TGCGCCAGCAGCCAAGGGACAGGTCGCTACAATGAGCAGTTCTTC.

The genes are TRBV25-1 and TRBJ1-3; the D gene is possibly TRBD1 (6 bases). From germline, CDR1 is MGHDK and CDR2 SYGVNS. The CDR3 is 15 residues long. V shed 1 base and J shed 4 bases, with 11 bases lying between them. The CDR3 reads CASSESGTPGNTIYF. The DNA of the CDR3 is TGTGCCAGCAGTGAATCCGGGACACCAGGAAACACCATATATTTT.

The J gene is TRBJ1-1, the V gene TRBV29-1; unclear D gene. V was pared by 4 bases and J by 0 bases, with 9 bases between. Germline values: CDR1 SQVTM, CDR2 ANQGSEA. CDR3 size: 13 residues. Written as DNA, the CDR3 is TGCAGCGTTGCCCGGACTCTGAACACTGAAGCTTTCTTT. Its protein is CSVARTLNTEAFF.

The chain is built from TRBV30 and TRBJ1-4, with TRBD1 as a possible D gene (5 bases). The germline V and J ends were trimmed by 4 bases and 4 bases, with 13 bases remaining between them. The CDR3 covers 14 residues. In germline, CDR1 is GTSNPN, CDR2 SVGIG (reference sequence). The CDR3 coding sequence is TGTGCCTGGAATTGGGGCAGCCTTAATGAAAAACTGTTTTTT. This translates into CAWNWGSLNEKLFF. Full variable domain (remainder filled in from reference TRBV30 and TRBJ1-4): SQTIHQWPATLVQPVGSPLSLECTVEGTSNPNLYWYRQAAGRGLQLLFYSVGIGQISSEVPQNLSASRPQDRQFILSSKKLLLSDSGFYLCAWNWGSLNEKLFFGSGTQLSVL.

The rearrangement uses TRBV27 and TRBJ2-1; 8 bases are a match to TRBD2. The V segment lost 6 bases and the J segment 8 bases; nucleotides outside the gene matches: 9. The V gene's germline CDR1 is MNHEY and CDR2 SMNVEV (reference sequence). The CDR3 has 14 amino acids. The DNA for the CDR3 is TGTGCCAGCAGGACGGCGGGGGGAAGGGATGAGCAGTTCTTC. Encoded protein: CASRTAGGRDEQFF.

The chain has TRBV2 and TRBJ1-5, with a weak D call TRBD1 (5 bases). Germline CDR1 reads SNHLY; CDR2 reads FYNNEI. This CDR3 is built from 16 residues. V shed 4 bases and J shed 1 base, with 14 bases lying between them. CDR3 protein: CASSGSGTESNQPQHF. DNA for the CDR3: TGTGCCAGCAGTGGCTCCGGGACCGAGAGCAATCAGCCCCAGCATTTT.

The rearrangement uses TRBV29-1 and TRBJ2-1; 12 bases align to TRBD2. Trimming cost V 7 bases and J 6 bases; bases outside gene matches: 13. Germline values: CDR1 SQVTM, CDR2 ANQGSEA. The CDR3 length is 16 residues. The CDR3 sequence: CSGSSGGAGVFNEQFF. CDR3 DNA sequence: TGCAGCGGGTCTAGCGGGGGGGCTGGAGTGTTCAATGAGCAGTTCTTC.

This chain connects TRBV5-1 to TRBJ2-7; TRBD1 aligns across 12 bases. Unmatched junction bases numbered 10, after V lost 4 bases and J lost 5 bases. Looked up from germline, CDR1 is SGHRS and CDR2 is YFSETQ. The CDR3 is 16 residues long. Here the CDR3 reads CASSVSGTGGMDEQYF. The CDR3 DNA reads as TGCGCCAGCAGCGTATCCGGGACAGGGGGCATGGACGAGCAGTACTTC.

The V and J genes are TRBV30 and TRBJ2-3; D is unclear. The CDR3 contains 16 residues. V shed 0 bases and J shed 1 base, with 14 bases lying between them. Per germline, CDR1 GTSNPN and CDR2 SVGIG (reference sequence). Here the CDR3 reads CAWSVGAPRGTDTQYF. In DNA form, the CDR3 reads TGTGCCTGGAGTGTAGGCGCCCCTCGGGGCACAGATACGCAGTATTTT. The full variable domain, in which reference TRBV30 and TRBJ2-3 provide the parts outside the CDR3, is SQTIHQWPATLVQPVGSPLSLECTVEGTSNPNLYWYRQAAGRGLQLLFYSVGIGQISSEVPQNLSASRPQDRQFILSSKKLLLSDSGFYLCAWSVGAPRGTDTQYFGPGTRLTVL.

This chain joins TRBV2 and TRBJ1-2; 8 bases are shared with TRBD1. The CDR3 consists of 14 residues. Germline V lookup: CDR1 SNHLY, CDR2 FYNNEI. V was clipped by 6 bases and J by 6 bases; unmatched bases: 9. The CDR3 sequence is CASRGTGASNGYTF. CDR3 sequence (DNA): TGTGCCAGCAGGGGGACAGGCGCATCGAATGGCTACACCTTC.

This sequence joins TRBV7-2 and TRBJ2-7, with D maybe TRBD2 (6 bases). The CDR3 spans 14 residues. Germline V gene data show CDR1 as SGHTA and CDR2 as FQGNSA. V was pared by 4 bases and J by 3 bases, with 13 bases between. CDR3 bases: TGTGCCAGCAGCTCCTTAGCGGACCGCTACGAGCAGTACTTC. Translating gives CASSSLADRYEQYF.

The V and J genes are TRBV2 and TRBJ2-1; 8 bases align to TRBD1. CDR1 is SNHLY, CDR2 FYNNEI, per germline. There are 14 residues in the CDR3. With V trimmed by 3 bases and J by 6 bases, 4 bases remained unmatched. The DNA for the CDR3 is TGTGCCAGCAGTGAGGGACAGGAGCCCAATGAGCAGTTCTTC. Translation: CASSEGQEPNEQFF.

V and J are TRBV23-1 and TRBJ2-3; 7 bases align to TRBD2. TRBV23-1 is an ORF, and what it does is uncertain. The CDR3 runs to 16 residues. The trim removed 6 bases at V and 2 bases at J, leaving 11 bases unmatched. This CDR3 is CASSAPGGGDTDTQYF. Here the CDR3 DNA reads TGCGCCAGCAGCGCCCCTGGGGGGGGAGACACAGATACGCAGTATTTT.

The CDR3 DNA follows: TGTGCCAGCAGTGCAGGGTGGGAATCCTACGAGCAGTACTTC. It specifies CASSAGWESYEQYF. V is TRBV6-1 and J is TRBJ2-7; possibly TRBD1 for D (5 bases). This CDR3 contains 14 residues. V was trimmed by 4 bases and J by 1 base, leaving 11 bases between them. Germline-derived CDR1 and CDR2 are MNHNS and SASEGT.

The rearrangement links TRBV20-1 to TRBJ2-3; D is ambiguous. V lost 3 bases and J lost 4, with 5 bases in between. The V gene's germline CDR1 is DFQATT and CDR2 SNEGSKA (reference sequence). CDR3 length: 11 amino acids. The CDR3 nucleotides read TGCAGTGCTAGCCGCCCAGATACGCAGTATTTT. It is translated as CSASRPDTQYF.

This clone occurred a few times. The chain has TRBV6-5 and TRBJ1-1; D possibly corresponds to TRBD1 (5 bases). From germline, CDR1 is MNHEY and CDR2 SVGAGI. Trimming cost V 6 bases and J 0 bases, with 5 bases left between them. The CDR3 is 12 amino acids. The CDR3 DNA follows: TGTGCCAGCAGGGGGGTGAACACTGAAGCTTTCTTT. It specifies CASRGVNTEAFF.

Worth noting for this clone: This specimen includes other DNA sequences encoding the same CDR3. The chain recombines TRBV27 with TRBJ2-2; tentative D call: TRBD2 (5 bases). Germline lookup yields CDR1 MNHEY and CDR2 SMNVEV (reference sequence). Deletions cut 5 bases from V and 6 bases from J, with 10 bases between. The CDR3 totals 13 residues. CDR3: CASSPSRAGELFF. The DNA of the CDR3 is TGTGCCAGCAGTCCCTCGAGGGCCGGGGAGCTGTTTTTT.

The rearrangement links TRBV9 to TRBJ2-1; D may be TRBD1 or TRBD2 (5 bases each). From germline, CDR1 is SGDLS and CDR2 YYNGEE. This CDR3 contains 16 residues. V lost 1 base to trimming and J lost 15 bases, with 26 bases between them. CDR3 bases: TGTGCCAGCAGCGTAAGTGGGGGTCTAACCCAGGCCACACGGTTCTTC. Protein product: CASSVSGGLTQATRFF.

The chain uses TRBV4-3 and TRBJ2-4; 7 bases align to TRBD1. Trimming at V came to 1 base and at J to 7 bases, leaving 13 bases not matched to a gene. Germline V gives CDR1 LGHNA, CDR2 YSLEER. The CDR3 sequence is 17 residues long. The CDR3 loop reads CASSQVSIGQDQNIQYF. DNA for the CDR3: TGCGCCAGCAGCCAAGTATCTATCGGACAGGATCAGAACATTCAGTACTTC.

This chain's CDR3 is CASTVTAFMNTEAFF. CDR3 bases: TGTGCCAGCACCGTCACAGCCTTCATGAACACTGAAGCTTTCTTT. The genes are TRBV6-1 and TRBJ1-1; no clear D gene. Trimming left V 7 bases short and J 0 bases short, with 15 bases between. The CDR3 consists of 15 residues. CDR1 is MNHNS, CDR2 SASEGT, per germline.

The V and J genes are TRBV15 and TRBJ1-6; 9 nucleotides align to TRBD1. The V gene's germline CDR1 is LNHNV and CDR2 YYDKDF (reference sequence). J gave up 10 bases and V 5 bases, and 6 bases lay outside the gene matches. The CDR3 totals 14 residues. The CDR3 spells CATSGDRGNSPLHF. The CDR3 DNA follows: TGTGCCACCAGCGGCGACAGGGGGAACTCACCCCTCCACTTT.

This chain connects TRBV7-2 to TRBJ2-1, with 12 bases fitting TRBD2. This CDR3 region has 15 residues. Germline V lookup: CDR1 SGHTA, CDR2 FQGNSA. The junction had 8 bases not matched to a gene; V was cut back by 5 bases and J by 9 bases. The CDR3 DNA reads as TGTGCCAGCAGCGCCTCTAGCGGGGGGGCCAGTGAGCAGTTCTTC. This gives the protein CASSASSGGASEQFF.